Listed here are 6 T cell receptor beta chains from one sample, sequenced in a study of cytomegalovirus exposure and HLA in healthy donors. It was with 60 Vbeta and 13 Jbeta primers that the PCR ran. Measured with immunoSEQ multiplex PCR; TCRdb has only the in-frame clones, and not every one. The table for this sample gives about 170,000 clones. Material for sequencing was PBMCs. The origin of the receptors is a woman aged 18-29 years in good health and CMV-seropositive.

This sequence joins TRBV7-2 and TRBJ1-5, with 9 positions matching TRBD1. Germline loops: CDR1 SGHTA, CDR2 FQGNSA. CDR3 length: 17 residues. Trimming at V came to 1 base and at J to 6 bases, leaving 10 bases not matched to a gene. CDR3 sequence reads: CASSLVPGQGGGQPQHF. For the CDR3, the DNA is TGTGCCAGCAGCTTAGTTCCGGGACAGGGCGGGGGTCAGCCCCAGCATTTT.

This chain links TRBV28 with TRBJ1-3, with 9 bases matching TRBD1. The length of the CDR3 is 14 residues. The germline CDR1 and CDR2 sequences are MDHEN and SYDVKM. The trim removed 5 bases at V and 4 bases at J, leaving 3 bases unmatched. The CDR3 sequence: CASSPQGAGNTIYF. The CDR3 region has the DNA TGTGCCAGCAGTCCACAGGGGGCGGGAAACACCATATATTTT.

This chain uses TRBV19 with TRBJ2-3; 8 bases align to TRBD2. This CDR3 has 15 amino acids. Looked up from germline, CDR1 is LNHDA and CDR2 is SQIVND (reference sequence). V gave up 11 bases and J gave up 4 bases; unmatched junction bases: 14. The CDR3 coding sequence is TGTGCCTGCGGGGACGGGAGGGCCTTTGCAGATACGCAGTATTTT. This translates into CACGDGRAFADTQYF. Filled out from reference TRBV19 and TRBJ2-3, the complete variable domain reads DGGITQSPKYLFRKEGQNVTLSCEQNLNHDAMYWYRQDPGQGLRLIYYSQIVNDFQKGDIAEGYSVSREKKESFPLTVTSAQKNPTAFYLCACGDGRAFADTQYFGPGTRLTVL.

V and J are TRBV12-5 and TRBJ2-1, with D perhaps matching TRBD1 (5 bases). Trimming pared 5 bases from V and 3 bases from J, leaving 11 bases between. The CDR3 sequence is 14 residues long. Germline-derived CDR1 and CDR2 are LGHNT and FRNRAP. CDR3 residues: CASGSDSLYNEQFF. In DNA, the CDR3 is TGTGCTAGTGGTAGCGACAGTCTCTACAATGAGCAGTTCTTC.

This chain links TRBV5-4 with TRBJ1-1, with 10 bases matching TRBD1. The CDR3 consists of 15 residues. Per the germline V gene, CDR1 is SGHNT and CDR2 is YYREEE (reference sequence). J was trimmed by 6 bases and V by 1 base; bases with no gene match: 6. CDR3 DNA: TGTGCCAGCAGCTTGAGGGACAGGGGTATCTCTGAAGCTTTCTTT. Protein product: CASSLRDRGISEAFF.

This sequence joins TRBV4-3 and TRBJ1-1; D possibly corresponds to TRBD1 (6 bases). Per germline, CDR1 LGHNA and CDR2 YSLEER. The CDR3 consists of 15 residues. V shed 2 bases and J shed 0 bases, with 10 bases lying between them. The CDR3 spells CASSQQAGVNTEAFF. In DNA, the CDR3 is TGCGCCAGCAGCCAACAGGCAGGGGTGAACACTGAAGCTTTCTTT.